This TCR beta chain was retrieved from a study of blood T cell dynamics during melanoma immunotherapy. Time point indicated: pre-treatment baseline. The germline V gene has CDR1 MDHEN and CDR2 SYDVKM. This CDR3 region has 14 residues. After removal of 8 bases from V and 0 bases from J, the junction contained 5 bases not matched to a gene. Repertoires were generated with immunoSEQ multiplex PCR, while TCRdb's copy carries only in-frame clones and drops some. The table lists about 4,200 clones, around four fifths of them singletons. J is TRBJ1-1 and V is TRBV28; 8 bases align to TRBD1. The TCR originated in a human donor with melanoma. This material consisted of blood, taken from a patient treated with checkpoint blockade. In DNA, the CDR3 is TGTGCCAGCCCCGGACAGGGCATGAACACTGAAGCTTTCTTT. This encodes CASPGQGMNTEAFF.